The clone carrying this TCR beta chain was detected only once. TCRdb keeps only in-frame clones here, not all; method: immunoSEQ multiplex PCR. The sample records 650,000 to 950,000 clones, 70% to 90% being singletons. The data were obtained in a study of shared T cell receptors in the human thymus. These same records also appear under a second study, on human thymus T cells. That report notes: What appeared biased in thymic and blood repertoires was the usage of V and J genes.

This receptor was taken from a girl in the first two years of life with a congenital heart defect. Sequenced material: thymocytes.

The DNA of the CDR3 is TGCGCCAGCAAGGACAAGGACTATGGCTACACCTTC. Protein product: CASKDKDYGYTF. The rearrangement uses TRBV5-1 and TRBJ1-2; TRBD1 might be the D (5 bases). Trimming cost V 6 bases and J 3 bases, with 9 bases left between them. Germline V gives CDR1 SGHRS, CDR2 YFSETQ. The CDR3 totals 12 residues.